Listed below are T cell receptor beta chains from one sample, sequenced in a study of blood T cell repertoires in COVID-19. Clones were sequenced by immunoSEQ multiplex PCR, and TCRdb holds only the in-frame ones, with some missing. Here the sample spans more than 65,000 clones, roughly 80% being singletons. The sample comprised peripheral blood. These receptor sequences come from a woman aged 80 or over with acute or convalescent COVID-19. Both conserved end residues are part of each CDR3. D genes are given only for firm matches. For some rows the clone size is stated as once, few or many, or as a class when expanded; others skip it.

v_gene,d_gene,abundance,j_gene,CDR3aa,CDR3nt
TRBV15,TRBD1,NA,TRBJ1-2,CATSRGGGGAPGYTF,TGTGCCACCAGCAGGGGTGGAGGGGGCGCCCCTGGCTACACCTTC
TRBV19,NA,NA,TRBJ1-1,CASSIPPGQAYTEAFF,TGTGCCAGTAGTATACCCCCGGGACAAGCTTACACTGAAGCTTTCTTT
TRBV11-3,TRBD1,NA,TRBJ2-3,CASSHRGRTDTQYF,TGTGCCAGCAGCCACAGGGGGCGGACAGATACGCAGTATTTT
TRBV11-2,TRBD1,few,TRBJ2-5,CASSRDRVTETQYF,TGTGCCAGCAGCCGGGACAGGGTAACAGAGACCCAGTACTTC
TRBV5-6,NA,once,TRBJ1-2,CASSLGQLFYGYTF,TGTGCCAGCAGCTTGGGACAGCTGTTCTATGGCTACACCTTC
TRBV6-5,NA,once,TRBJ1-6,CASAGISYNSPLHF,TGTGCCAGTGCAGGAATTTCCTATAATTCACCCCTCCACTTT
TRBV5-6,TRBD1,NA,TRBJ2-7,CASSWDRGRYEQYF,TGTGCCAGCAGCTGGGACAGGGGGCGATACGAGCAGTACTTC
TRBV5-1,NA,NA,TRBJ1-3,CASSLDSSPTSGNTIYF,TGCGCCAGCAGCTTGGACAGCTCTCCTACCTCTGGAAACACCATATATTTT
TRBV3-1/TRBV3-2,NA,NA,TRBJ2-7,CASSQSGGPSYEQYF,TGTGCCAGCAGCCAATCCGGCGGTCCCTCCTACGAGCAGTACTTC
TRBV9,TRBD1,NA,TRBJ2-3,CASSVVQGCTDTQYF,TGTGCCAGCAGCGTAGTACAGGGGTGCACAGATACGCAGTATTTT
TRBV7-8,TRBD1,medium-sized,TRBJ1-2,CASSLGQGGYGYTF,TGTGCCAGCAGCTTGGGACAGGGAGGCTATGGCTACACCTTC
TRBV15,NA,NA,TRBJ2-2,CATSRDLETGELFF,TGTGCCACCAGCAGAGATCTGGAGACCGGGGAGCTGTTTTTT
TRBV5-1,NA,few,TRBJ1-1,CASSSRQETNTEAFF,TGCGCCAGCAGCTCCAGACAGGAGACGAACACTGAAGCTTTCTTT
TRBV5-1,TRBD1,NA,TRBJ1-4,CASSTRTGGNEKLFF,TGCGCCAGCAGCACCCGGACAGGGGGGAATGAAAAACTGTTTTTT
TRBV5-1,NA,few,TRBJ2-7,CASGGDYEQYF,TGCGCCAGCGGAGGGGACTACGAGCAGTACTTC
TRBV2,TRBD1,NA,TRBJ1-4,CASSPEGQGDGKLFF,TGTGCCAGCAGTCCTGAGGGACAGGGGGATGGAAAACTGTTTTTT
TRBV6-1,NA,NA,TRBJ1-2,CASSEEDRRNYGYTF,TGTGCCAGCAGTGAAGAGGACAGACGTAACTATGGCTACACCTTC
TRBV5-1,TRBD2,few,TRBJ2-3,CASSLAGATGGGLDTQYF,TGCGCCAGCAGCTTGGCCGGGGCAACCGGGGGGGGCCTCGATACGCAGTATTTT
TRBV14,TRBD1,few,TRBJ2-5,CASSRRGTGGSETQYF,TGTGCCAGCAGCCGGAGGGGGACAGGGGGCTCAGAGACCCAGTACTTC
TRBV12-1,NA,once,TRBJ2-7,CASSFLPRTVKRYEQYF,TGTGCCAGCAGCTTTCTCCCAAGGACAGTGAAACGCTACGAGCAGTACTTC
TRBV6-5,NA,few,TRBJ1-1,CASRSQGTEAFF,TGTGCCAGCAGATCACAGGGAACTGAAGCTTTCTTT
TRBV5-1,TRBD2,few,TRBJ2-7,CASSLGIVAGGQNEQYF,TGCGCCAGCAGCTTGGGGATAGTGGCGGGGGGTCAAAACGAGCAGTACTTC
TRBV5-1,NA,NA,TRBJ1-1,CASSFLSQGTTEAFF,TGCGCCAGCAGCTTTTTATCTCAGGGGACCACTGAAGCTTTCTTT
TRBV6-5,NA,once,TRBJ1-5,CASSYARNQPQHF,TGTGCCAGCAGTTACGCGCGCAATCAGCCCCAGCATTTT
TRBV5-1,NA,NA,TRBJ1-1,CASSIFGGADTEAFF,TGCGCCAGCAGCATATTCGGAGGGGCAGACACTGAAGCTTTCTTT
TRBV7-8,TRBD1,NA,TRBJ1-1,CASSLAGTGAVNTEAFF,TGTGCCAGCAGCTTAGCGGGGACAGGGGCGGTAAACACTGAAGCTTTCTTT
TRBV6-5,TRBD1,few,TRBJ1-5,CASSSRDRVGNQPQHF,TGTGCCAGCAGTTCGCGGGACAGGGTCGGGAATCAGCCCCAGCATTTT
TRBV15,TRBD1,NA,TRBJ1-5,CATSRTGPNQPQHF,TGTGCCACCAGCAGGACAGGGCCCAATCAGCCCCAGCATTTT
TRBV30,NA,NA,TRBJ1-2,CAWSRGQDSGYTF,TGTGCCTGGAGTCGGGGACAAGATTCTGGCTACACCTTC
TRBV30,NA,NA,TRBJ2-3,CAWSVCGDLADTQYF,TGTGCCTGGAGTGTGTGCGGGGATTTGGCAGATACGCAGTATTTT
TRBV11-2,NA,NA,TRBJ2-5,CASSFNSRGETQYF,TGTGCCAGCAGCTTCAACAGCCGGGGGGAGACCCAGTACTTC
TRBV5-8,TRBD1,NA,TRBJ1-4,CASSLLDRTVF,TGTGCCAGCAGCTTATTGGACAGGACAGTTTTT
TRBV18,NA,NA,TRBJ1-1,CASSRVSEGRSEAFF,TGTGCCAGCTCTCGGGTCAGCGAAGGTCGAAGTGAAGCTTTCTTT
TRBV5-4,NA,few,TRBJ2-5,CASSSGLPETQYF,TGTGCCAGCAGCTCGGGACTTCCGGAGACCCAGTACTTC
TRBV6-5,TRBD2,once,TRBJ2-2,CASTPGGANTGELFF,TGTGCCAGCACCCCGGGGGGAGCGAACACCGGGGAGCTGTTTTTT
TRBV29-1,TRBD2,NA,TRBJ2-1,CSVDGGAGGPDEQFF,TGCAGCGTTGACGGGGGAGCGGGGGGGCCGGATGAGCAGTTCTTC
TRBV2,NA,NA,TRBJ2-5,CASSHGLSKETQYF,TGTGCCAGCAGCCATGGACTGTCCAAAGAGACCCAGTACTTC
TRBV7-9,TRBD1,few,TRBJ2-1,CASSQTGGKDNEQFF,TGTGCCAGCAGCCAGACAGGGGGCAAAGACAATGAGCAGTTCTTC
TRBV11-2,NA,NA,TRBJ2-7,CASSPFEEQYF,TGTGCCAGCAGCCCGTTTGAGGAGCAGTACTTC
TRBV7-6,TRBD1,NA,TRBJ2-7,CASSLVQRRQGAEQYF,TGTGCCAGCAGCTTAGTCCAGAGGAGGCAGGGGGCCGAGCAGTACTTC
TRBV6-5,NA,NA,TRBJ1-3,CAGLPRSSGNTIYF,TGTGCCGGCCTCCCCCGGAGCTCTGGAAACACCATATATTTT
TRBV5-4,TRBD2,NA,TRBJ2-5,CASSSEITSGGWAETQYF,TGTGCCAGCAGCTCGGAGATTACTAGCGGGGGGTGGGCAGAGACCCAGTACTTC
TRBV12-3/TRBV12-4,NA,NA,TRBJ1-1,CASRSVSTEAFF,TGTGCCAGCAGGTCAGTCAGCACTGAAGCTTTCTTT
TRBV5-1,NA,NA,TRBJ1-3,CASSWLGLDSGNTIYF,TGCGCCAGCAGCTGGCTGGGGCTGGACTCTGGAAACACCATATATTTT
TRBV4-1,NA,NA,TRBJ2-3,CASSQEATDTQYF,TGCGCCAGCAGCCAAGAGGCCACAGATACGCAGTATTTT
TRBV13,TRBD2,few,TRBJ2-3,CASSSLSGGSTDTQYF,TGTGCCAGCAGCTCCCTGAGCGGGGGGAGCACAGATACGCAGTATTTT
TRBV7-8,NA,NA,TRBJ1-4,CASSPSRTNEKLFF,TGTGCCAGCAGCCCCTCCAGGACTAATGAAAAACTGTTTTTT
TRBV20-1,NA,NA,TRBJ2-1,CSASWFGVKDEQFF,TGCAGTGCTAGTTGGTTCGGGGTAAAGGATGAGCAGTTCTTC
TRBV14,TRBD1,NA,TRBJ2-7,CASSHGQVLTSYEQYF,TGTGCCAGCAGCCATGGACAGGTCTTGACCTCCTACGAGCAGTACTTC
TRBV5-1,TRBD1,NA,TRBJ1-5,CASSLTGENQPQHF,TGCGCCAGCAGCCTGACAGGGGAGAATCAGCCCCAGCATTTT
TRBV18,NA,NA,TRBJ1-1,CASSPNSNTEAFF,TGTGCCAGCTCACCCAACAGCAACACTGAAGCTTTCTTT
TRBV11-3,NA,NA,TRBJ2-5,CASSFLTKETQYF,TGTGCCAGCAGCTTTCTGACTAAAGAGACCCAGTACTTC
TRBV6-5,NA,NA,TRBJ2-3,CASARRASGDMQYF,TGTGCCAGCGCCCGGAGGGCTAGTGGGGATATGCAGTATTTT
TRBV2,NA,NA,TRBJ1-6,CASKGDSSYNSPLHF,TGTGCCAGCAAGGGGGATAGCTCCTATAATTCACCCCTCCACTTT
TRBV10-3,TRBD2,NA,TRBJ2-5,CAISVTGTSEETQYF,TGTGCCATCAGTGTCACCGGGACTAGCGAAGAGACCCAGTACTTC
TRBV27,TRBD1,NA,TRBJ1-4,CASSLFGQGRMEKLFF,TGTGCCAGCAGTTTATTTGGACAGGGGAGAATGGAAAAACTGTTTTTT
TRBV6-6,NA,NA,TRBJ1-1,CASSYSAGGFSTEAFF,TGTGCCAGCAGTTACTCGGCCGGCGGATTTTCCACTGAAGCTTTCTTT
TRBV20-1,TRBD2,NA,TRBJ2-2,CSARGDGELFF,TGCAGTGCCCGGGGGGACGGGGAGCTGTTTTTT
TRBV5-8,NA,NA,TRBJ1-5,CASSLSNVLNQPQHF,TGTGCCAGCAGCTTGTCTAATGTTTTAAATCAGCCCCAGCATTTT